This T cell receptor beta chain originates from a study of blood T cell repertoires in COVID-19. Study details: Sites in the United States, Italy and Spain provided acute and convalescent COVID-19 samples. The cDNA or gDNA used as material had been derived from T cells, B-cell-depleted T cells, or PBMCs.

CDR3 length: 13 amino acids. Trimming shortened V by 3 bases and J by 2 bases, and 7 bases separated the two germline ends. The germline V gene has CDR1 WSHSY and CDR2 SAAADI. Per the original data handling: Estimation of nucleated cell counts relied on the amplification of reference gene primers. Sequencing was performed with immunoSEQ multiplex PCR; in TCRdb, only in-frame clones are kept and a portion is missing. V, J and clone size are those of that table, while D and trimming were read from the DNA. The data show fewer than 130,000 clones, 65% to 75% seen once. Sequencing was done on a sample of peripheral blood. The V gene is TRBV10-2, the J gene TRBJ1-1, with D perhaps matching TRBD1 (6 bases). The TCR was taken from a man at least 80 years old with acute or convalescent COVID-19. CDR3 amino acids: CASSEQGNTEAFF. CDR3 bases: TGCGCCAGCAGTGAACAGGGTAACACTGAAGCTTTCTTT.